Below, 26 T cell receptor beta chains from the same sample are listed, as sequenced in a study of blood T cell repertoires in COVID-19. Measured with immunoSEQ multiplex PCR; TCRdb has only the in-frame clones, and not every one. The repertoire holds a few hundred thousand clones, with about 91% as singletons. Sequenced: PBMCs or T cells enriched from blood (not recorded which). The receptors here all came from a man aged 18 to 29 with acute COVID-19.

Here the CDR3 reads CASSTNNEQFF. The CDR3 coding sequence is TGTGCCAGTAGTACAAACAATGAGCAGTTCTTC. The chain recombines TRBV19 with TRBJ2-1; no clear D. The CDR3 length is 11 residues. Trimming cost V 4 bases and J 5 bases, with 3 bases left between them. The germline CDR1 and CDR2 sequences are LNHDA and SQIVND (reference sequence). Looking up the rest from reference TRBV19 and TRBJ2-1 gives the full variable domain: DGGITQSPKYLFRKEGQNVTLSCEQNLNHDAMYWYRQDPGQGLRLIYYSQIVNDFQKGDIAEGYSVSREKKESFPLTVTSAQKNPTAFYLCASSTNNEQFFGPGTRLTVL.

V gene TRBV5-6 combines with J gene TRBJ1-1; TRBD1 might be the D (5 bases). V lost 0 bases to trimming and J lost 2 bases, with 14 bases between them. The CDR3 has 16 amino acids. Germline V gives CDR1 SGHDT, CDR2 YYEEEE. The CDR3 nucleotides are TGTGCCAGCAGCTTGGGGCTAGGGGCGAGTAACACTGAAGCTTTCTTT. Amino acid sequence: CASSLGLGASNTEAFF.

This clone has more than one count but fewer than ten. Here the CDR3 reads CASSYGYGTGSETQYF. DNA of the CDR3: TGTGCCAGCAGTTACGGGTATGGGACAGGCTCGGAGACCCAGTACTTC. The V call is TRBV6-5, the J call TRBJ2-5, with 8 bases lining up with TRBD1. Germline loops: CDR1 MNHEY, CDR2 SVGAGI. The CDR3 loop spans 16 amino acids. V shed 2 bases and J 5 bases; nucleotides not matched to a gene: 10.

The chain combines TRBV24-1 with TRBJ2-1; the D gene is possibly TRBD1 (5 bases). V shed 3 bases and J shed 7 bases, with 12 bases lying between them. This CDR3 is built from 14 residues. CDR1 and CDR2 from the germline V gene are KGHDR and SFDVKD. The CDR3 DNA sequence: TGTGCCACCAGTGATGGGGCAGTGCCTAATGAGCAGTTCTTC. This translates into CATSDGAVPNEQFF.

The chain uses TRBV7-9 and TRBJ1-1; tentative D call: TRBD1 (5 bases). The CDR3 is 12 amino acids. Between the trimmed V and J ends, which lost 8 bases and 6 bases, there was a span of 13 bases. Germline V gene sequence: CDR1 SEHNR, CDR2 FQNEAQ (reference sequence). The CDR3 is CASSVSRAEAFF. The CDR3, as DNA: TGTGCCAGCTCGGTCAGCAGGGCTGAAGCTTTCTTT.

CDR3 protein: CASSLREGIAEAFF. CDR3 nucleotide sequence: TGTGCCAGCTCTCTCAGGGAAGGAATCGCTGAAGCTTTCTTT. J is TRBJ1-1 and V is TRBV18, with TRBD1 as a possible D gene (5 bases). The CDR3 runs 14 residues. Trimming stripped 6 bases from V and 6 bases from J, with 17 bases between. From germline, CDR1 is KGHSH and CDR2 LQKENI. Based on the CDR3 plus reference TRBV18 and TRBJ1-1, the full variable domain is NAGVMQNPRHLVRRRGQEARLRCSPMKGHSHVYWYRQLPEEGLKFMVYLQKENIIDESGMPKERFSAEFPKEGPSILRIQQVVRGDSAAYFCASSLREGIAEAFFGQGTRLTVV.

V and J are TRBV9 and TRBJ2-1; D is possibly TRBD1 (6 bases). CDR3 length: 13 amino acids. Looked up from germline, CDR1 is SGDLS and CDR2 is YYNGEE. The germline V and J ends were trimmed by 0 bases and 12 bases, with 13 bases remaining between them. The CDR3 sequence: CASSVVPGAGQFF. The CDR3 coding sequence is TGTGCCAGCAGCGTAGTCCCAGGGGCGGGGCAGTTCTTC.

The J gene is TRBJ2-3, the V gene TRBV27, with 8 bases identical to TRBD2. This CDR3 region has 14 residues. V was pared by 5 bases and J by 1 base, with 2 bases of the junction left unmatched. Germline values: CDR1 MNHEY, CDR2 SMNVEV (reference sequence). The CDR3 bases are TGTGCCAGCAGTCCCGGGGGGGGCACAGATACGCAGTATTTT. This codes for CASSPGGGTDTQYF.

This clone showed up just once. The V call is TRBV4-1, the J call TRBJ2-7; unclear D gene. V gave up 4 bases and J gave up 1 base, with 14 bases separating them. The germline gives CDR1 MGHRA, CDR2 YSYEKL. This CDR3 spans 15 amino acids. The chain's CDR3 is CASSPSKGVSYEQYF. The DNA for the CDR3 is TGCGCCAGCAGCCCCTCCAAAGGAGTATCCTACGAGCAGTACTTC.

The chain is built from TRBV6-1 and TRBJ2-1, with 10 bases lining up with TRBD2. Trimming at V came to 1 base and at J to 4 bases, leaving 1 base not matched to a gene. Looked up from germline, CDR1 is MNHNS and CDR2 is SASEGT. This CDR3 has 15 residues. The CDR3 nucleotides read TGTGCCAGCAGTGAAGTAGCGGGGGGATACAATGAGCAGTTCTTC. This sequence encodes CASSEVAGGYNEQFF.

The chain links TRBV4-2 to TRBJ1-1; tentative D call: TRBD1 (5 bases). Germline CDR1 LGHNA, CDR2 YNFKEQ. The CDR3 totals 16 residues. V was trimmed by 0 bases and J by 2 bases, leaving 13 bases between them. The DNA for the CDR3 is TGTGCCAGCAGCCAAGACTTGACAGTTCATAACACTGAAGCTTTCTTT. This translates into CASSQDLTVHNTEAFF.

This clone was detected only a few times. This chain uses TRBV5-6 with TRBJ2-5; 8 positions match TRBD1. The CDR3 contains 14 residues. Per the germline V gene, CDR1 is SGHDT and CDR2 is YYEEEE. V shed 2 bases, J shed 5 bases, and the junction held 5 bases outside the gene matches. DNA for the CDR3: TGTGCCAGCAGCTTACAGGGGGGATGGGAGACCCAGTACTTC. This codes for CASSLQGGWETQYF. Based on the CDR3 plus reference TRBV5-6 and TRBJ2-5, the full variable domain is DAGVTQSPTHLIKTRGQQVTLRCSPKSGHDTVSWYQQALGQGPQFIFQYYEEEERQRGNFPDRFSGHQFPNYSSELNVNALLLGDSALYLCASSLQGGWETQYFGPGTRLLVL.

This chain uses TRBV28 with TRBJ1-2; D is ambiguous. The CDR3 length is 18 residues. Germline V lookup: CDR1 MDHEN, CDR2 SYDVKM. V gave up 5 bases and J gave up 0 bases, with 22 bases separating them. CDR3 nucleotide sequence: TGTGCCAGCAGTACGCTTAGAGATCGGGGTGTGGCTAACTATGGCTACACCTTC. This gives the protein CASSTLRDRGVANYGYTF.

The genes are TRBV3-1 (or the pseudogene TRBV3-2) and TRBJ1-6; D ambiguous. Germline CDR1 reads LGHDT; CDR2 reads YNNKEL (reference sequence). Trimming cost V 4 bases and J 7 bases, with 14 bases left between them. This CDR3 is built from 15 residues. The CDR3 DNA reads as TGTGCCAGCAGCCCTCTAGGATCGCTGAATTCACCCCTCCACTTT. This sequence encodes CASSPLGSLNSPLHF.

The J gene is TRBJ1-1, the V gene TRBV12-5, with 10 bases aligning to TRBD1. Germline values: CDR1 LGHNT, CDR2 FRNRAP. V was clipped by 0 bases and J by 0 bases; unmatched bases: 7. The CDR3 has 18 residues. CDR3 sequence: CASGLVIGTGELNTEAFF. CDR3 DNA sequence: TGTGCTAGTGGTTTGGTAATCGGGACAGGGGAATTGAACACTGAAGCTTTCTTT.

The genes are TRBV24-1 and TRBJ2-5; 8 positions match TRBD2. V lost 7 bases, J lost 4 bases, and 7 bases stayed unmatched. CDR1 and CDR2 from the germline V gene are KGHDR and SFDVKD. The CDR3 is made up of 14 amino acids. CDR3 DNA sequence: TGTGCCACCAGCCGTTCTAGCGGGCTAGAGACCCAGTACTTC. It codes for CATSRSSGLETQYF.

The CDR3, as DNA: TGTGCCAGCAGCTTGGGACATACCGACGAGCAGTACTTC. This codes for CASSLGHTDEQYF. The chain joins TRBV7-8 to TRBJ2-7; TRBD1 might be the D (6 bases). V was pared by 3 bases and J by 5 bases, with 11 bases between. Germline lookup yields CDR1 SGHVS and CDR2 FQNEAQ. The CDR3 is made up of 13 amino acids. The whole variable domain, remainder taken from reference TRBV7-8 and TRBJ2-7, is GAGVSQSPRYKVAKRGQDVALRCDPISGHVSLFWYQQALGQGPEFLTYFQNEAQLDKSGLPSDRFFAERPEGSVSTLKIQRTQQEDSAVYLCASSLGHTDEQYFGPGTRLTVT.

The chain couples TRBV7-2 to TRBJ2-7, with 8 positions matching TRBD2. CDR3 length: 14 residues. From germline, CDR1 is SGHTA and CDR2 FQGNSA. Losses at the gene ends were 1 base for V and 6 bases for J; bases not matched to a gene: 5. For the CDR3, the DNA is TGTGCCAGCAGCTTAGAAAGGACTAGCTTCGAGCAGTACTTC. It specifies CASSLERTSFEQYF. The variable domain in full, with the rest retrieved from reference TRBV7-2 and TRBJ2-7, is GAGVSQSPSNKVTEKGKDVELRCDPISGHTALYWYRQSLGQGLEFLIYFQGNSAPDKSGLPSDRFSAERTGGSVSTLTIQRTQQEDSAVYLCASSLERTSFEQYFGPGTRLTVT.

The V call is TRBV19, the J call TRBJ2-7, with D maybe TRBD1 (5 bases). The germline V and J ends were trimmed by 2 bases and 4 bases, with 12 bases remaining between them. The CDR3 length is 14 residues. Per germline, CDR1 LNHDA and CDR2 SQIVND (reference sequence). The CDR3 protein is CASSIRGATYEQYF. The CDR3 DNA follows: TGTGCCAGTAGTATAAGGGGCGCAACGTACGAGCAGTACTTC.

The V gene is TRBV9, the J gene TRBJ2-3; tentative D call: TRBD2 (5 bases). The V end lost 5 bases, the J end lost 0 bases, and 13 bases lay between the germline ends. Germline V gene lookup returns CDR1 SGDLS and CDR2 YYNGEE. The CDR3 totals 15 residues. The CDR3 bases are TGTGCCAGCAGATCAACTAGTACTAGCACAGATACGCAGTATTTT. Amino acids: CASRSTSTSTDTQYF.

The genes are TRBV4-2 and TRBJ2-1; TRBD2 matches at 7 bases. The V and J ends lost 0 bases and 7 bases, in that order; junction bases with no gene match: 6. CDR3 size: 15 residues. Germline CDR1 LGHNA, CDR2 YNFKEQ. This chain's CDR3 is CASSQDWTSSNEQFF. The CDR3 bases are TGTGCCAGCAGCCAAGACTGGACTAGTTCAAATGAGCAGTTCTTC.

This sequence joins TRBV5-8 and TRBJ2-7; TRBD2 aligns across 7 bases. CDR1 and CDR2 from the germline V gene are SGHTS and YDEGEE. The CDR3 spans 15 residues. V shed 1 base, J shed 2 bases, and the junction held 6 bases outside the gene matches. The CDR3 DNA sequence: TGTGCCAGCAGCTTGTCCCCTAGCGGAACCTACGAGCAGTACTTC. Translating gives CASSLSPSGTYEQYF.

V is TRBV19 and J is TRBJ1-5; D uncertain. The CDR3 has 17 amino acids. The V gene's germline CDR1 is LNHDA and CDR2 SQIVND (reference sequence). The germline V and J ends were trimmed by 1 base and 4 bases, with 17 bases remaining between them. Written as DNA, the CDR3 is TGTGCCAGTAGTATAGGCCACGCGATTATATCAAATCAGCCCCAGCATTTT. This sequence encodes CASSIGHAIISNQPQHF.

This clone was recorded once. This sequence joins TRBV4-2 and TRBJ1-2, with TRBD1 matching over 7 bases. Trimming removed 0 bases from V and 2 bases from J; junction bases left unmatched: 0. This CDR3 comprises 14 residues. From germline, CDR1 is LGHNA and CDR2 YNFKEQ. This CDR3 is CASSQETGNYGYTF. The CDR3 DNA reads TGTGCCAGCAGCCAAGAGACAGGGAACTATGGCTACACCTTC.

Note on this clone: One end of the junction is discordant with germline, which a read error may explain. The chain employs TRBV6-1 and TRBJ1-2; 8 bases match TRBD1. Per the germline V gene, CDR1 is MNHNS and CDR2 is SASEGT. The CDR3 is 14 amino acids. The CDR3 protein is CASSDGAGTGAQAF. CDR3 nucleotides: TGTGCCAGCAGTGATGGAGCCGGGACAGGAGCCCAGGCCTTC.

The rearrangement uses TRBV6-5 and TRBJ1-2; 8 positions agree with TRBD1. J gave up 6 bases and V 0 bases, and 6 bases lay outside the gene matches. Per germline, CDR1 MNHEY and CDR2 SVGAGI. This CDR3 spans 15 amino acids. The CDR3 region is CASSYSSQGANGYTF. The CDR3 nucleotides are TGTGCCAGCAGTTACTCGTCCCAGGGGGCGAATGGCTACACCTTC.